Shown below are 24 T cell receptor beta chains from a single sample sequenced in a study of CD4+ T cells in melanoma. The data were produced by immunoSEQ multiplex PCR, yet TCRdb's version contains in-frame clones alone and is incomplete. The data hold just over 14,000 clones, with under 80% observed a single time. Sequencing was carried out using cells from a culture (not recorded whether cultured in vitro). Source of these receptors: a human donor with melanoma.

The gene calls are TRBV5-4 and TRBJ2-5; TRBD2 matches 9 bases. The CDR3 is made up of 15 amino acids. J lost 5 bases, V lost 4 bases, and 9 bases had no gene match. Germline assignment: CDR1 SGHNT and CDR2 YYREEE (reference sequence). CDR3 nucleotides: TGTGCCAGCAGCGACTTAGCGGGGGCCCGGGAGACCCAGTACTTC. Amino acids: CASSDLAGARETQYF.

V usage is TRBV15 and J usage is TRBJ1-1; TRBD1 is a possible D gene (6 bases). V was trimmed by 0 bases and J by 10 bases, leaving 12 bases between them. The CDR3 loop spans 13 amino acids. CDR1 is LNHNV, CDR2 YYDKDF, per germline (reference sequence). CDR3 amino acids: CATSRDWGAAAFF. CDR3 DNA sequence: TGTGCCACCAGCAGAGATTGGGGGGCAGCAGCTTTCTTT.

The chain combines TRBV10-3 with TRBJ1-4, with D perhaps TRBD1 (6 bases). Looked up from germline, CDR1 is ENHRY and CDR2 is SYGVKD. V was pared by 6 bases and J by 0 bases, with 8 bases between. The length of the CDR3 is 14 residues. The CDR3 loop reads CAIRQGATNEKLFF. DNA for the CDR3: TGTGCCATCAGACAGGGTGCAACTAATGAAAAACTGTTTTTT.

This chain uses TRBV19 with TRBJ2-3; D possibly corresponds to TRBD1 (5 bases). Germline CDR1 LNHDA, CDR2 SQIVND (reference sequence). V dropped 0 bases and J dropped 6 bases, with 10 bases sitting between them. This CDR3 has 14 residues. The CDR3 bases are TGTGCCAGTAGTATAGAGGGGCGCGCGGATACGCAGTATTTT. As protein: CASSIEGRADTQYF.

The chain carries TRBV11-2 and TRBJ2-7, with D possibly TRBD1 on 6 matching bases. This CDR3 is built from 13 residues. Trimming shortened V by 0 bases and J by 5 bases, and 8 bases separated the two germline ends. Looked up from germline, CDR1 is SGHAT and CDR2 is FQNNGV. This CDR3 is CASSLDRGHEQYF. The CDR3 region has the DNA TGTGCCAGCAGCTTAGACAGGGGCCACGAGCAGTACTTC.

The rearrangement joins TRBV18 to TRBJ2-3, with 11 bases that match TRBD1. V was clipped by 4 bases and J by 0 bases; unmatched bases: 15. Per germline, CDR1 KGHSH and CDR2 LQKENI. The CDR3 covers 20 residues. The CDR3 here is CASSRLKGFGTGGSTDTQYF. The CDR3 DNA reads TGTGCCAGCTCACGATTAAAGGGATTCGGGACAGGGGGTAGCACAGATACGCAGTATTTT.

Here the CDR3 reads CASSLAVGGPGTDTQYF. CDR3 in DNA: TGTGCCAGCAGCTTAGCGGTTGGAGGGCCCGGCACAGATACGCAGTATTTT. The rearrangement uses TRBV7-9 and TRBJ2-3; tentative D call: TRBD2 (6 bases). The CDR3 has 17 residues. The germline V gene has CDR1 SEHNR and CDR2 FQNEAQ (reference sequence). The ends were cut back, 0 bases at V and 1 base at J, with 14 bases in the middle.

The V and J genes are TRBV5-1 and TRBJ2-1; 11 bases match TRBD1. After removal of 3 bases from V and 8 bases from J, the junction contained 10 bases not matched to a gene. CDR1 is SGHRS and CDR2 is YFSETQ in the germline V gene. The CDR3 covers 16 residues. Here the CDR3 DNA reads TGCGCCAGCAGCTCTGTCGGGACAGGGGGACCAGATGAGCAGTTCTTC. Its protein product is CASSSVGTGGPDEQFF. The variable domain in full, completed from reference TRBV5-1 and TRBJ2-1, reads KAGVTQTPRYLIKTRGQQVTLSCSPISGHRSVSWYQQTPGQGLQFLFEYFSETQRNKGNFPGRFSGRQFSNSRSEMNVSTLELGDSALYLCASSSVGTGGPDEQFFGPGTRLTVL.

The chain links TRBV19 to TRBJ1-1; D call uncertain. V gave up 7 bases and J gave up 1 base, with 16 bases separating them. Germline values: CDR1 LNHDA, CDR2 SQIVND (reference sequence). The length of the CDR3 is 15 residues. The CDR3 sequence: CASKGQNLRNTEAFF. The CDR3 nucleotides read TGTGCCAGTAAGGGTCAGAACCTTCGGAACACTGAAGCTTTCTTT.

The V gene is TRBV30, the J gene TRBJ2-3; perhaps TRBD1 as D (6 bases). The V gene lost 3 bases and the J gene lost 6 bases, with 10 bases spanning the gap. CDR1 is GTSNPN and CDR2 is SVGIG in the germline V gene (reference sequence). The CDR3 is made up of 12 amino acids. CDR3 sequence: CAWSRGMDTQYF. The CDR3 DNA sequence: TGTGCCTGGAGCAGGGGAATGGATACGCAGTATTTT. The whole variable domain, filled in from reference TRBV30 and TRBJ2-3, reads SQTIHQWPATLVQPVGSPLSLECTVEGTSNPNLYWYRQAAGRGLQLLFYSVGIGQISSEVPQNLSASRPQDRQFILSSKKLLLSDSGFYLCAWSRGMDTQYFGPGTRLTVL.

The chain carries TRBV9 and TRBJ2-7; 12 bases are shared with TRBD2. Unmatched junction bases numbered 12, after V lost 4 bases and J lost 7 bases. Germline CDR1 SGDLS, CDR2 YYNGEE. This CDR3 has 16 amino acids. The CDR3 nucleotides read TGTGCCAGCAGCCCTCACGCTAGCGGGGGGGCGTTGGAGCAGTACTTC. Translated: CASSPHASGGALEQYF.

The V gene is TRBV30, the J gene TRBJ1-4; 8 bases are a match to TRBD1. This CDR3 region has 14 residues. Losses at the gene ends were 2 bases for V and 3 bases for J; bases not matched to a gene: 2. Germline V gene sequence: CDR1 GTSNPN, CDR2 SVGIG (reference sequence). The CDR3 loop is CAWSQGAANEKLFF. CDR3 DNA: TGTGCCTGGAGTCAGGGGGCAGCTAATGAAAAACTGTTTTTT.

In DNA form, the CDR3 reads TGTGCCAGCAGCGTAGGCTGGGGACAGGGGACCTATGGCTACACCTTC. Amino acids: CASSVGWGQGTYGYTF. This chain links TRBV9 with TRBJ1-2, with TRBD1 matching 10 bases. J gave up 4 bases and V 0 bases, and 6 bases lay outside the gene matches. Germline lookup yields CDR1 SGDLS and CDR2 YYNGEE. The length of the CDR3 is 16 residues.

V gene TRBV30 combines with J gene TRBJ2-3; D is possibly TRBD1 (5 bases). Germline CDR1 is GTSNPN and CDR2 is SVGIG (reference sequence). This CDR3 is built from 14 residues. V lost 1 base to trimming and J lost 2 bases, with 10 bases between them. The CDR3 nucleotides are TGTGCCTGGAGTGACAGGCGATTCACAGATACGCAGTATTTT. This sequence encodes CAWSDRRFTDTQYF.

This clone was detected only a few times. This chain links TRBV30 with TRBJ2-4; D is perhaps TRBD2 (6 bases). Germline V gene lookup returns CDR1 GTSNPN and CDR2 SVGIG (reference sequence). This CDR3 contains 14 residues. The V and J ends lost 3 bases and 8 bases respectively, with 17 bases between them. This CDR3 reads CAWSPGLGEDIQYF. The CDR3 DNA is TGTGCCTGGAGCCCGGGGCTTGGGGAGGACATTCAGTACTTC. Combining the CDR3 with reference TRBV30 and TRBJ2-4 gives the whole variable domain SQTIHQWPATLVQPVGSPLSLECTVEGTSNPNLYWYRQAAGRGLQLLFYSVGIGQISSEVPQNLSASRPQDRQFILSSKKLLLSDSGFYLCAWSPGLGEDIQYFGAGTRLSVL.

The chain couples TRBV19 to TRBJ2-1; D gene uncertain. Germline V lookup: CDR1 LNHDA, CDR2 SQIVND (reference sequence). V was trimmed by 3 bases and J by 4 bases, leaving 10 bases between them. This CDR3 contains 14 residues. This CDR3 reads CASSMRQLYNEQFF. For the CDR3, the DNA is TGTGCCAGTAGTATGCGGCAGCTATACAATGAGCAGTTCTTC.

Only a few counts were recorded for this clone. The chain carries TRBV10-1 and TRBJ1-1, with D maybe TRBD1 (5 bases). This CDR3 comprises 13 residues. Germline V gives CDR1 WNHNN, CDR2 SYGVQD (reference sequence). The V gene lost 6 bases and the J gene lost 3 bases, with 11 bases spanning the gap. The CDR3 nucleotides read TGCGCCAGCAGGGGACGGTTAGACACTGAAGCTTTCTTT. Translating gives CASRGRLDTEAFF.

The genes are TRBV30 and TRBJ1-1; maybe TRBD1 (5 bases). This CDR3 comprises 14 residues. Trimming took 2 bases from V and 1 from J, leaving 11 bases between them. Germline V gene sequence: CDR1 GTSNPN, CDR2 SVGIG (reference sequence). In DNA form, the CDR3 reads TGTGCCTGGAGTAAACGTGGACAGAACACTGAAGCTTTCTTT. This encodes CAWSKRGQNTEAFF.

DNA of the CDR3: TGTGCCAGCAGCTTGACAGGCACTGAAGCTTTCTTT. Translated, it gives CASSLTGTEAFF. V is TRBV4-2 and J is TRBJ1-1; possible D gene TRBD1, 6 bases. This CDR3 is 12 amino acids long. V was clipped by 5 bases and J by 4 bases, with 8 bases between them. The germline gives CDR1 LGHNA, CDR2 YNFKEQ.

This sequence joins TRBV7-2 and TRBJ2-3, with D perhaps TRBD1 (6 bases). This CDR3 contains 16 residues. Per germline, CDR1 SGHTA and CDR2 FQGNSA. The V gene lost 0 bases and the J gene lost 6 bases, with 16 bases spanning the gap. The DNA of the CDR3 is TGTGCCAGCAGCTTAGCCGGGAACAGGGTTCGGGATACGCAGTATTTT. Translated, it gives CASSLAGNRVRDTQYF. Supplemented by reference TRBV7-2 and TRBJ2-3, the full variable domain reads GAGVSQSPSNKVTEKGKDVELRCDPISGHTALYWYRQSLGQGLEFLIYFQGNSAPDKSGLPSDRFSAERTGGSVSTLTIQRTQQEDSAVYLCASSLAGNRVRDTQYFGPGTRLTVL.

This sequence joins TRBV2 and TRBJ2-1, with 8 bases matching TRBD2. This CDR3 has 14 amino acids. Trimming took 7 bases from V and 8 from J; bases not matched to a gene: 10. Germline V gives CDR1 SNHLY, CDR2 FYNNEI. This CDR3 reads CASTPGGGVDEQFF. Here the CDR3 DNA reads TGTGCCAGCACGCCGGGGGGGGGCGTAGATGAGCAGTTCTTC. Looking up the rest from reference TRBV2 and TRBJ2-1 gives the full variable domain: EPEVTQTPSHQVTQMGQEVILRCVPISNHLYFYWYRQILGQKVEFLVSFYNNEISEKSEIFDDQFSVERPDGSNFTLKIRSTKLEDSAMYFCASTPGGGVDEQFFGPGTRLTVL.

This chain links TRBV11-2 with TRBJ2-4; 9 bases fit TRBD2. Germline V gene data show CDR1 as SGHAT and CDR2 as FQNNGV. There are 16 residues in the CDR3. Trimming cost V 5 bases and J 7 bases; bases outside gene matches: 12. In DNA form, the CDR3 reads TGTGCCAGCAGCCCCGCCTGGGGACTAGCTAGGAACATTCAGTACTTC. Translating it yields CASSPAWGLARNIQYF.

The J gene is TRBJ2-5, the V gene TRBV5-6; TRBD1 might be the D (5 bases). Between the trimmed V and J ends, which lost 1 base and 6 bases, there was a span of 16 bases. Per the germline V gene, CDR1 is SGHDT and CDR2 is YYEEEE. CDR3 length: 15 amino acids. Written as DNA, the CDR3 is TGTGCCAGCAGCTTGTTAGGGGCCGATGGAAAGACCCAGTACTTC. This translates into CASSLLGADGKTQYF.

The chain joins TRBV5-6 to TRBJ2-6, with D perhaps matching TRBD1 or TRBD2 (5 bases each). There are 19 residues in the CDR3. The ends were cut back, 2 bases at V and 4 bases at J, with 22 bases in the middle. CDR1 and CDR2 (germline): SGHDT, YYEEEE. This CDR3 is CASSFRPGRSVQGANVLTF. For the CDR3, the DNA is TGTGCCAGCAGCTTTCGCCCGGGGCGGTCAGTGCAGGGGGCCAACGTCCTGACTTTC.